Listed here is a single T cell receptor (beta chain). No antigen is known for it. Base qualities are not provided; no much larger clone lies one nucleotide away. Collaborating institutions collected whole blood in K2EDTA tubes following their own protocols. Collaborator samples were shipped for TCRbeta analysis as frozen whole blood, isolated PBMCs, or DNA extracted from either sample type. The data are from a study of blood T cell repertoires in COVID-19 (dated by TCRdb to about 2020). Broadly, across the study: Collaborator samples came from the United States, Italy and Spain and covered acute and convalescent phases of COVID-19. The prospective study material was composed of cDNA or gDNA derived from T cells, B-cell-depleted T cells, or PBMCs. The dataset comprised deeply sampled blood TCRbeta repertoires from subjects exposed to, actively infected with, or recovered from COVID-19. The repertoires were made available in a free public database intended to serve as a resource for research on the immune response to SARS-CoV-2. Samples were obtained from the ongoing ImmuneRACE study (first 160 participants) and from 950 to 1,500 subjects provided by 6 global collaborators. Nearly every sample came with metadata listing a de-identified subject ID, COVID-19 status, age in years and sex. Where HLA class I and class II types were available, the types were taken from metadata supplied by the sample provider, not from assay-based typing. General study outcomes and caveats: The quantity of clinical and demographic metadata differed by source and by participant and was supplied without curation.

TCRbeta CDR3 regions were amplified from genomic DNA by means of the immunoSEQ Assay, a bias-controlled multiplex PCR. The study's own analysis went as follows. Within the assay, amplification of reference gene primers was used to estimate how many nucleated cells each sample contained. To quantify the absolute abundance of each unique TCRbeta CDR3 rearrangement, sequence reads were collapsed and filtered. For each sample, productive Simpson clonality was calculated by taking the square root of Simpson's diversity index across productive rearrangements. TCRdb took this table from immuneACCESS and kept in-frame rearrangements with V and J called. Such tables lack part of the clones; where checked against another copy, unresolved V genes explain under half of the gap, and the rest is unexplained. Clone size and V and J calls were adopted from that table, with D and trimming inferred from the DNA. Here the sample has about 230,000 clones; about 85% occur a single time. Jointly, the top ten make up more than 0.75% of the sample.

The TCR originated in a man aged 35-49 years with acute or convalescent COVID-19. Input material: peripheral blood.

The bases are TGTGCCACCAGTGTCATTAGCGAGACAGGGAGTGAAAAACTGTTTTTT. This translates into CATSVISETGSEKLFF. The chain is assembled from TRBV24-1 and TRBJ1-4, with 7 bases aligning to TRBD1. From the germline V gene, CDR1 is KGHDR and CDR2 is SFDVKD. Trimming removed 5 bases from V and 7 bases from J; the gene matches leave 12 bases unexplained. The CDR3 numbers 16 residues from cysteine through phenylalanine. Solely the CDR3 DNA is kept, with 48 bases framed from the first base.